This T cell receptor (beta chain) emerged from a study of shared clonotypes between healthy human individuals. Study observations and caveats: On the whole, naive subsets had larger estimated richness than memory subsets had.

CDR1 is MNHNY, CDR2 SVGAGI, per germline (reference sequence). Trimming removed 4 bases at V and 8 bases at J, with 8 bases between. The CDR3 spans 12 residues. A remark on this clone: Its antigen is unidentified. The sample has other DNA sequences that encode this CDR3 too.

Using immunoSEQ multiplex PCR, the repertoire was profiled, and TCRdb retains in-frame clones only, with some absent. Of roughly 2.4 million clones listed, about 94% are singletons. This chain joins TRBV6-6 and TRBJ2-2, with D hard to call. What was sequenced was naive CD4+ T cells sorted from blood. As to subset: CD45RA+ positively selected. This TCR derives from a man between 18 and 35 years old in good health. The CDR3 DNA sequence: TGTGCCAGCAGTTCGGCCACAGGGGAGCTGTTTTTT. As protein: CASSSATGELFF.